Shown below are 23 T cell receptor beta chains from a single sample sequenced in a study of cytomegalovirus exposure and HLA in healthy donors. 13 Jbeta primers and 60 Vbeta primers were used for the PCR. Assay used: immunoSEQ multiplex PCR; TCRdb lists only in-frame clones, some missing. The sample carries under 200,000 clones, 60% to 80% recorded once. Sequencing used PBMCs. The source is a man aged 55 to 70 in good health and CMV-seronegative.

This rearrangement joins TRBV19 to TRBJ1-5; 8 bases fit TRBD1. The germline CDR1 and CDR2 sequences are LNHDA and SQIVND (reference sequence). V shed 7 bases and J 1 base; nucleotides not matched to a gene: 6. The CDR3 length is 15 residues. The CDR3 bases are TGTGCCAGTACCGCGGACAGGGCCAGCAATCAGCCCCAGCATTTT. It yields the protein CASTADRASNQPQHF.

This chain connects TRBV9 to TRBJ2-1; 8 nucleotides align to TRBD2. The ends lost 4 bases at V and 10 bases at J; junction bases unmatched: 16. Germline CDR1 is SGDLS and CDR2 is YYNGEE. The CDR3 totals 16 residues. The CDR3 here is CASSPRTSQGAGEQFF. CDR3 nucleotide sequence: TGTGCCAGCAGCCCGCGGACTAGCCAAGGGGCAGGAGAGCAGTTCTTC.

This chain uses TRBV5-1 with TRBJ2-1; TRBD2 matches at 7 bases. Unmatched junction bases numbered 8, after V lost 1 base and J lost 7 bases. The CDR3 has 15 amino acids. Germline lookup yields CDR1 SGHRS and CDR2 YFSETQ. This CDR3 reads CASSLMPTGGNEQFF. CDR3 DNA sequence: TGCGCCAGCAGCTTGATGCCTACCGGGGGGAATGAGCAGTTCTTC.

The chain couples TRBV6-6 to TRBJ2-3; D is possibly TRBD2 (6 bases). This CDR3 has 14 amino acids. The V gene lost 6 bases and the J gene lost 5 bases, with 15 bases spanning the gap. The germline V gene has CDR1 MNHNY and CDR2 SVGAGI (reference sequence). The CDR3 DNA reads as TGTGCCAGCAGCCTACTCAGACTAGAAGATACGCAGTATTTT. This gives the protein CASSLLRLEDTQYF.

The chain employs TRBV5-1 and TRBJ1-1; TRBD1 aligns across 9 bases. The germline CDR1 and CDR2 sequences are SGHRS and YFSETQ. The length of the CDR3 is 15 residues. Losses at the gene ends were 3 bases for V and 4 bases for J; bases not matched to a gene: 7. CDR3 amino acids: CASSSNTGGGTEAFF. DNA of the CDR3: TGCGCCAGCAGCTCGAACACAGGGGGCGGCACTGAAGCTTTCTTT.

This chain connects TRBV19 to TRBJ2-7, with 7 bases lining up with TRBD1. V shed 0 bases and J 4 bases; nucleotides not matched to a gene: 6. CDR3 length: 15 residues. Germline-derived CDR1 and CDR2 are LNHDA and SQIVND (reference sequence). The CDR3 DNA follows: TGTGCCAGTAGTATAGATGAGACAGGGTTATACGAGCAGTACTTC. As protein: CASSIDETGLYEQYF. The full variable domain, with the rest looked up from reference TRBV19 and TRBJ2-7, is DGGITQSPKYLFRKEGQNVTLSCEQNLNHDAMYWYRQDPGQGLRLIYYSQIVNDFQKGDIAEGYSVSREKKESFPLTVTSAQKNPTAFYLCASSIDETGLYEQYFGPGTRLTVT.

The chain has TRBV5-1 and TRBJ1-6, with a weak D call TRBD1 (6 bases). Germline CDR1 is SGHRS and CDR2 is YFSETQ. The length of the CDR3 is 15 residues. Trimming cost V 0 bases and J 8 bases, with 12 bases left between them. The CDR3 is CASSLGPDRDSPLHF. CDR3 bases: TGCGCCAGCAGCTTGGGTCCGGACAGAGATTCACCCCTCCACTTT.

The chain links TRBV6-5 to TRBJ2-7; 12 bases line up with TRBD1. CDR1 is MNHEY and CDR2 is SVGAGI in the germline V gene. With 2 bases clipped from V and 7 bases from J, the junction kept 9 bases outside the gene matches. This CDR3 is built from 16 residues. CDR3 in DNA: TGTGCCAGCAGTTACCTGCCGGGACAGGGGGCGAGAGAGCAGTACTTC. It is translated as CASSYLPGQGAREQYF.

The chain combines TRBV15 with TRBJ1-1; 7 bases are shared with TRBD1. Germline lookup yields CDR1 LNHNV and CDR2 YYDKDF (reference sequence). The length of the CDR3 is 15 residues. V lost 1 base and J lost 4; bases outside the gene matches: 6. The CDR3 loop is CATSRAVTGSTEAFF. As DNA, the CDR3 is TGTGCCACCAGCAGAGCAGTGACAGGGTCCACTGAAGCTTTCTTT. Based on the CDR3 plus reference TRBV15 and TRBJ1-1, the full variable domain is DAMVIQNPRYQVTQFGKPVTLSCSQTLNHNVMYWYQQKSSQAPKLLFHYYDKDFNNEADTPDNFQSRRPNTSFCFLDIRSPGLGDTAMYLCATSRAVTGSTEAFFGQGTRLTVV.

This clone has just a few counts. The chain combines TRBV7-6 with TRBJ2-5; 9 bases fit TRBD2. Looked up from germline, CDR1 is SGHVS and CDR2 is FNYEAQ. The CDR3 sequence is 18 residues long. J lost 4 bases, V lost 1 base, and 13 bases had no gene match. CDR3 in amino acids: CASSLGHRASGKAETQYF. The CDR3 DNA follows: TGTGCCAGCAGCTTAGGGCATCGGGCTAGCGGGAAAGCAGAGACCCAGTACTTC.

The chain links TRBV5-1 to TRBJ2-3; 8 nucleotides agree with TRBD1. CDR3 length: 15 residues. The V gene end was trimmed by 1 base and the J gene end by 1 base; junction bases not matched to a gene: 2. The germline V gene encodes CDR1 SGHRS and CDR2 YFSETQ. The CDR3 sequence is CASSLSGGGTDTQYF. The CDR3 DNA reads as TGCGCCAGCAGCTTGTCAGGGGGCGGCACAGATACGCAGTATTTT.

The V and J genes are TRBV11-2 and TRBJ2-7, with a tentative D call TRBD2 (5 bases). V lost 4 bases to trimming and J lost 6 bases, with 13 bases between them. This CDR3 has 13 amino acids. The germline V gene has CDR1 SGHAT and CDR2 FQNNGV. CDR3 sequence (DNA): TGTGCCAGCAGCTCCCTGATAAGCGGCGAGCAGTACTTC. This gives the protein CASSSLISGEQYF.

The J gene is TRBJ2-3, the V gene TRBV6-6; D gene uncertain. V was shortened by 8 bases and J by 2 bases, with 8 bases between the two germline ends. The CDR3 totals 12 residues. Looked up from germline, CDR1 is MNHNY and CDR2 is SVGAGI (reference sequence). CDR3 DNA sequence: TGTGCCAGCTCGGAGTCCACAGATACGCAGTATTTT. Protein sequence: CASSESTDTQYF.

J is TRBJ2-2 and V is TRBV29-1, with D tentatively TRBD1 (5 bases). The CDR3 loop spans 14 amino acids. Germline V lookup: CDR1 SQVTM, CDR2 ANQGSEA. V was trimmed by 4 bases and J by 3 bases, leaving 12 bases between them. The CDR3 sequence: CSVATGWDTGELFF. The DNA for the CDR3 is TGCAGCGTTGCTACAGGTTGGGACACCGGGGAGCTGTTTTTT.

The rearrangement joins TRBV7-6 to TRBJ2-3; 10 nucleotides align to TRBD2. The V segment lost 3 bases and the J segment 4 bases; nucleotides outside the gene matches: 1. Germline CDR1 reads SGHVS; CDR2 reads FNYEAQ. This CDR3 comprises 14 residues. CDR3 coding DNA: TGTGCCAGCAGCTTTACTAGCGGGGCAGATACGCAGTATTTT. Protein product: CASSFTSGADTQYF. Variable domain in full (rest from reference TRBV7-6 and TRBJ2-3): GAGVSQSPRYKVTKRGQDVALRCDPISGHVSLYWYRQALGQGPEFLTYFNYEAQQDKSGLPNDRFSAERPEGSISTLTIQRTEQRDSAMYRCASSFTSGADTQYFGPGTRLTVL.

This clone was seen a few times. The gene calls are TRBV10-2 and TRBJ2-1; TRBD2 aligns across 13 bases. V gave up 5 bases and J gave up 5 bases; unmatched junction bases: 9. Germline lookup yields CDR1 WSHSY and CDR2 SAAADI. The CDR3 loop spans 17 amino acids. CDR3 sequence: CASSLHPTSGGNNEQFF. For the CDR3, the DNA is TGCGCCAGCAGTCTCCACCCGACTAGCGGGGGGAACAATGAGCAGTTCTTC.

This sequence joins TRBV12-5 and TRBJ1-3; D unresolved. This CDR3 spans 12 amino acids. V lost 2 bases to trimming and J lost 8 bases, with 7 bases between them. Germline lookup yields CDR1 LGHNT and CDR2 FRNRAP. The CDR3 region has the DNA TGTGCTAGTGGTTTGTCGCGGGACACCATATATTTT. It codes for CASGLSRDTIYF.

V and J are TRBV7-9 and TRBJ1-4; unclear D gene. There are 13 residues in the CDR3. Between the trimmed V and J ends, which lost 1 base and 8 bases, there was a span of 8 bases. Germline V gives CDR1 SEHNR, CDR2 FQNEAQ (reference sequence). The CDR3 here is CASSLVRGEKLFF. The CDR3 DNA reads TGTGCCAGCAGCTTAGTTCGTGGCGAAAAACTGTTTTTT.

This clone has just one count. This sequence joins TRBV7-2 and TRBJ2-1, with D unclear. V lost 2 bases, J lost 5 bases, and 7 bases lay in between. Germline values: CDR1 SGHTA, CDR2 FQGNSA. The CDR3 has 13 residues. CDR3 DNA sequence: TGTGCCAGCAGCTTACGACTTGACAATGAGCAGTTCTTC. Protein: CASSLRLDNEQFF.

The rearrangement joins TRBV5-5 to TRBJ2-6; 7 bases match TRBD2. The CDR3 runs to 15 residues. Germline assignment: CDR1 SGHKS and CDR2 YYEKEE (reference sequence). V trimming: 3 bases; J trimming: 0 bases; junction bases outside the gene matches: 0. CDR3 in amino acids: CASSWDYSGANVLTF. DNA of the CDR3: TGTGCCAGCAGCTGGGACTACTCTGGGGCCAACGTCCTGACTTTC.

The chain uses TRBV13 and TRBJ1-1; D is ambiguous. The CDR3 loop spans 13 amino acids. V was clipped by 3 bases and J by 5 bases, with 10 bases between them. Germline V CDR1 and CDR2: PRHDT, FYEKMQ (reference sequence). CDR3 sequence reads: CASSLGKRTEAFF. As DNA, the CDR3 is TGTGCCAGCAGCTTGGGGAAGCGGACTGAAGCTTTCTTT.

The genes are TRBV29-1 and TRBJ2-7, with 10 positions matching TRBD1. The germline CDR1 and CDR2 sequences are SQVTM and ANQGSEA. The CDR3 consists of 12 residues. V lost 7 bases, J lost 6 bases, and 6 bases stayed unmatched. CDR3 residues: CSAGQGPSEQYF. DNA for the CDR3: TGCAGCGCGGGACAGGGGCCGTCCGAGCAGTACTTC.

The V and J genes are TRBV7-2 and TRBJ2-1, with D uncertain. Trimming cost V 5 bases and J 10 bases, with 15 bases left between them. The CDR3 covers 13 residues. Germline values: CDR1 SGHTA, CDR2 FQGNSA. CDR3 sequence reads: CASSPLRHWEQFF. The CDR3 DNA sequence: TGTGCCAGCAGCCCCTTGCGGCATTGGGAGCAGTTCTTC.